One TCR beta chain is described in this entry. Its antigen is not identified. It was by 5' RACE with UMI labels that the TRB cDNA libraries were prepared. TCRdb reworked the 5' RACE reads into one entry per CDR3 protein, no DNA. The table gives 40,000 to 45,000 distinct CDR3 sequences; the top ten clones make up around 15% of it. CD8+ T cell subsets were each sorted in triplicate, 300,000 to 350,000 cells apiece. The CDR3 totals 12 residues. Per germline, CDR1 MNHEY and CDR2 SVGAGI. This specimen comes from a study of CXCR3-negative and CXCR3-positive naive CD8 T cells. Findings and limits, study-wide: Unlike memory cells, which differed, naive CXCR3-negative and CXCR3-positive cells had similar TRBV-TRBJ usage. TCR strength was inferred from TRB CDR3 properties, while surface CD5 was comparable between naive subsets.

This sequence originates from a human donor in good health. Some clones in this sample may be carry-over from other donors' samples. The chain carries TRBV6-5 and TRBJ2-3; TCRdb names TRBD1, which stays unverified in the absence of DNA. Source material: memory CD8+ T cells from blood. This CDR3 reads CASSLQGDTQYF.